The next 18 T cell receptor beta chains were all read from a single sample in a study of cytomegalovirus exposure and HLA in healthy donors. PCR primers comprised 60 Vbeta and 13 Jbeta primers. Only in-frame clones appear in the TCRdb table, and some are missing; sequencing was by immunoSEQ multiplex PCR. The sample carries 120,000 or so clones, 70% to 80% recorded once. The specimen was PBMCs. The receptors shown here come from a man in his forties in good health and CMV-seropositive.

For the CDR3, the DNA is TGTGCCAGTAGAACCAATTTAGAGCGCTGGCAGCCCCAGCATTTT. Its translation is CASRTNLERWQPQHF. The V call is TRBV19, the J call TRBJ1-5; D is uncertain. The V gene's germline CDR1 is LNHDA and CDR2 SQIVND (reference sequence). Trimming pared 6 bases from V and 7 bases from J, leaving 19 bases between. The CDR3 is 15 amino acids.

This chain uses TRBV4-3 with TRBJ1-2; D gene uncertain. CDR1 is LGHNA and CDR2 is YSLEER in the germline V gene. Trimming took 1 base from V and 6 from J, leaving 9 bases between them. The CDR3 has 13 residues. In nucleotides, the CDR3 is TGCGCCAGCAGCCAAGGGTTCCGGGATGGCTACACCTTC. As protein: CASSQGFRDGYTF.

The chain employs TRBV2 and TRBJ1-1; no firm D call. The CDR3 covers 14 residues. The V and J ends lost 6 bases and 3 bases respectively, with 14 bases between them. Germline loops: CDR1 SNHLY, CDR2 FYNNEI. The chain's CDR3 is CASSYSAGDTEAFF. For the CDR3, the DNA is TGTGCCAGCAGCTACTCGGCGGGTGACACTGAAGCTTTCTTT.

The chain combines TRBV6-1 with TRBJ1-1; D gene unclear. V lost 5 bases to trimming and J lost 0 bases, with 4 bases between them. Germline lookup yields CDR1 MNHNS and CDR2 SASEGT. The CDR3 runs to 12 residues. CDR3 nucleotides: TGTGCCAGCAGTCAGATGAACACTGAAGCTTTCTTT. This gives the protein CASSQMNTEAFF.

The V and J genes are TRBV4-3 and TRBJ1-1; D gene ambiguous. This CDR3 comprises 13 residues. Per the germline V gene, CDR1 is LGHNA and CDR2 is YSLEER. Trimming pared 3 bases from V and 5 bases from J, leaving 10 bases between. The CDR3 bases are TGCGCCAGCAGCCAGGAGAGGAGGACTGAAGCTTTCTTT. Encoded protein: CASSQERRTEAFF.

This clone was counted a single time. The rearrangement uses TRBV2 and TRBJ1-3, with TRBD1 as a possible D gene (5 bases). Germline V lookup: CDR1 SNHLY, CDR2 FYNNEI. Trimming took off 7 bases at V and 4 bases at J, with 11 bases between the two ends. CDR3 length: 13 residues. The CDR3 here is CASTGLRGNTIYF. CDR3 sequence (DNA): TGTGCCAGCACAGGGTTACGGGGAAACACCATATATTTT.

This clone showed up just a few times. The chain recombines TRBV5-1 with TRBJ2-5, with D possibly TRBD2 on 6 matching bases. Germline lookup yields CDR1 SGHRS and CDR2 YFSETQ. The CDR3 has 16 amino acids. V lost 4 bases, J lost 5 bases, and 21 bases lay in between. The CDR3: CASSRLPDLAGETQYF. DNA for the CDR3: TGCGCCAGCAGCCGCCTCCCGGACCTGGCGGGGGAGACCCAGTACTTC.

The V call is TRBV7-8, the J call TRBJ1-2; 8 nucleotides align to TRBD1. V dropped 3 bases and J dropped 5; count of bases not matched to a gene: 8. CDR1 and CDR2 from the germline V gene are SGHVS and FQNEAQ. This CDR3 is built from 15 residues. The CDR3 DNA sequence: TGTGCCAGCAGCTTCTGGACAGGGTCTCTGTATGGCTACACCTTC. Translating gives CASSFWTGSLYGYTF.

This clone appeared a few times. The genes are TRBV4-1 and TRBJ1-6, with D perhaps TRBD1 (5 bases). Trimming stripped 0 bases from V and 7 bases from J, with 13 bases between. Germline values: CDR1 MGHRA, CDR2 YSYEKL. The CDR3 has 16 residues. CDR3 region: CASSQDATGWNSPLHF. CDR3 sequence (DNA): TGCGCCAGCAGCCAAGATGCTACAGGCTGGAATTCACCCCTCCACTTT.

The V and J genes are TRBV7-3 and TRBJ2-7; 8 positions match TRBD1. J gave up 7 bases and V 2 bases, and 7 bases lay outside the gene matches. Germline CDR1 reads SGHTA; CDR2 reads FQGTGA. The CDR3 has 14 residues. The CDR3 here is CASSLGQGAGEQYF. CDR3 DNA: TGTGCCAGCAGCTTAGGCCAGGGGGCAGGGGAGCAGTACTTC.

The J gene is TRBJ2-3, the V gene TRBV6-5, with D possibly being TRBD2 (6 bases). Trimming shortened V by 5 bases and J by 4 bases, and 10 bases separated the two germline ends. Germline CDR1 reads MNHEY; CDR2 reads SVGAGI. The CDR3 runs to 13 residues. As DNA, the CDR3 is TGTGCCAGCAGTAGGGGACTTTCAGATACGCAGTATTTT. Amino acid sequence: CASSRGLSDTQYF.

The rearrangement uses TRBV14 and TRBJ2-7; D might be TRBD2 (7 bases). Germline loops: CDR1 SGHDN, CDR2 FVKESK. Trimming stripped 1 base from V and 6 bases from J, with 10 bases between. The length of the CDR3 is 13 residues. The chain's CDR3 is CASSQGGGLEQYF. In DNA form, the CDR3 reads TGTGCCAGCAGCCAAGGGGGGGGGCTCGAGCAGTACTTC.

This clone was seen only a few times. The rearrangement links TRBV21-1 to TRBJ1-1; the table names TRBD1, a call not compared with the DNA. TRBV21-1 is labeled a pseudogene. The CDR3 extends over 14 amino acids. The CDR3 here is CASSGRDRAERAFF. DNA for the CDR3: TGTGCCAGCAGCGGCCGGGACAGGGCGGAGAGAGCTTTCTTT.

This clone occurred once. V usage is TRBV12-5 and J usage is TRBJ2-7; D not resolved. CDR3 length: 12 residues. The V end was cut by 1 base, the J end by 2 bases, with 3 bases between. CDR1 and CDR2 (germline): LGHNT, FRNRAP. CDR3 nucleotides: TGTGCTAGTGGTTTGGCGGCCTACGAGCAGTACTTC. Translated: CASGLAAYEQYF.

Only a few counts were recorded for this clone. Here the CDR3 DNA reads TGCAGCTCGGACAGGGCTGCAGATGAGCAGTTCTTC. As protein: CSSDRAADEQFF. This chain connects TRBV29-1 to TRBJ2-1, with 8 bases aligning to TRBD1. This CDR3 has 12 amino acids. V shed 8 bases and J 8 bases; nucleotides not matched to a gene: 8. CDR1 is SQVTM, CDR2 ANQGSEA, per germline.

This rearrangement joins TRBV30 to TRBJ2-5; TRBD2 agrees at 12 bases. Germline CDR1 is GTSNPN and CDR2 is SVGIG (reference sequence). Trimming removed 0 bases from V and 13 bases from J; junction bases left unmatched: 3. The CDR3 is 12 residues long. This chain's CDR3 is CAWSVTSGGTYF. The CDR3 DNA is TGTGCCTGGAGTGTAACTAGCGGGGGGACGTACTTC.

A word on this clone: The DNA is left out, because the CDR3 cannot be placed on it with certainty; the CDR3 is given as TCRdb lists it. This sequence joins TRBV27 and TRBJ1-5. CDR1 MNHEY and CDR2 SMNVEV come from the germline V gene (reference sequence). Termini included, the CDR3 measures 16 amino acids. Here the CDR3 reads CASSLFFGEGNQPQHF.

The chain has TRBV5-4 and TRBJ1-1; no clear D. Germline CDR1 and CDR2: SGHNT and YYREEE (reference sequence). This CDR3 region has 12 residues. With 3 bases removed from V and 1 base from J, the gap between germline ends came to 4 bases. The CDR3, as DNA: TGTGCCAGCAGCTCCGGGAACACTGAAGCTTTCTTT. This translates into CASSSGNTEAFF.